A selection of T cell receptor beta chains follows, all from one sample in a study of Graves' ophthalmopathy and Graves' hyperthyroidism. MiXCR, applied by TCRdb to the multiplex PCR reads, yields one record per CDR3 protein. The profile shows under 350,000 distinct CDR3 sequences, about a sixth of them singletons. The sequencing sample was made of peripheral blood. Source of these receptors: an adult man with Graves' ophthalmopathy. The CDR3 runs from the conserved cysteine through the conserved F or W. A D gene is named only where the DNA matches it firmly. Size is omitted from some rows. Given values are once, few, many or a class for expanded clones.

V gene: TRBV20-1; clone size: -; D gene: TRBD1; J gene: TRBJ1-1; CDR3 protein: CSAKIAGTGALGGAFF; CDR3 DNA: TGCAGTGCTAAAATAGCTGGGACAGGGGCCTTGGGTGGAGCTTTCTTT
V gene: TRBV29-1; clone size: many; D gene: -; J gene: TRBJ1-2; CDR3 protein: CSVDRGYGYTF; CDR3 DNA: TGCAGCGTCGATCGGGGGTATGGCTACACCTTC
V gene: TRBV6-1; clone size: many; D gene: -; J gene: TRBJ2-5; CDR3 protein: CASSAGVQETQYF; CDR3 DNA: TGTGCCAGCAGTGCGGGCGTCCAAGAGACCCAGTACTTC
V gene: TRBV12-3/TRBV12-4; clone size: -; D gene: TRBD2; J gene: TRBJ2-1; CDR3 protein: CASSRRLAGSNEQFF; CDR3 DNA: TGTGCCAGCAGTCGCCGACTAGCGGGAAGCAATGAGCAGTTCTTC
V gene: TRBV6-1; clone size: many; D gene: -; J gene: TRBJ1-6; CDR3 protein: CASSEALSSYNSPLHF; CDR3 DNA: TGTGCCAGCAGTGAAGCTCTCAGCTCCTATAATTCACCCCTCCACTTT
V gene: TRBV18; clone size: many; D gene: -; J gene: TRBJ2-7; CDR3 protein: CASSPPGGPTYEQYF; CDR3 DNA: TGTGCCAGCTCACCACCGGGGGGCCCTACCTACGAGCAGTACTTC
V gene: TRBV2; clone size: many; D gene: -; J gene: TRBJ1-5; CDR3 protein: CASKETGNQPQHF; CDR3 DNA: TGTGCCAGCAAAGAGACGGGCAATCAGCCCCAGCATTTT
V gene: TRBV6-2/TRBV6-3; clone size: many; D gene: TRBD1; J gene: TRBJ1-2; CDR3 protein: CASLSPLLRQDRGLGYTF; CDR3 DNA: TGTGCCAGTCTGAGCCCCCTCCTTCGGCAGGACAGGGGGCTGGGCTACACCTTC
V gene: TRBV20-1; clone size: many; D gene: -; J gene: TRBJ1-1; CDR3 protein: CSARRDGRNTEAFF; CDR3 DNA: TGCAGTGCTAGGAGGGACGGGAGGAACACTGAAGCTTTCTTT
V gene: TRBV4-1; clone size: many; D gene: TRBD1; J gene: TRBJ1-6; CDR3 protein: CASSPTGNFGNSPLHF; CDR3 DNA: TGCGCCAGCAGCCCGACAGGGAATTTCGGTAATTCACCCCTCCACTTT
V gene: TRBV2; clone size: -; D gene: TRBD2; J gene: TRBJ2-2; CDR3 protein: CASTRGVTSGPGELFF; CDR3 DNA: TGTGCCAGCACCCGGGGCGTTACTAGCGGACCCGGGGAGCTGTTTTTT
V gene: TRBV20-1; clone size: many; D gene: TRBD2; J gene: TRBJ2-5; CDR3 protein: CSARARSGRQETQYF; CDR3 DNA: TGCAGTGCTAGAGCTAGGAGCGGGAGACAAGAGACCCAGTACTTC
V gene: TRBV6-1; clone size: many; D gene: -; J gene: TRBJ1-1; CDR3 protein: CASSEQGMDTEAFF; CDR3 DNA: TGTGCCAGCAGTGAACAAGGGATGGACACTGAAGCTTTCTTT
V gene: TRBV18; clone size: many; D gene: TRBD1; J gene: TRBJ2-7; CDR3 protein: CASSPYRGYEQYF; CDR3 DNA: TGTGCCAGCTCCCCCTACAGGGGCTACGAGCAGTACTTC
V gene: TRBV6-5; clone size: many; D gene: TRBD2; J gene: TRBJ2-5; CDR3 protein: CASSRLAQETQYF; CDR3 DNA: TGTGCCAGCAGTAGACTAGCACAAGAGACCCAGTACTTC
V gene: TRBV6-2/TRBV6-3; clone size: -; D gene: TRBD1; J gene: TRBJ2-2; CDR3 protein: CASSYPPRTGNTGELFF; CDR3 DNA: TGTGCCAGCAGTTACCCACCCCGGACAGGGAACACCGGGGAGCTGTTTTTT
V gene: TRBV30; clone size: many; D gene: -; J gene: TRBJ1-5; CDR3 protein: CAWSGDNNQPQHF; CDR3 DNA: TGTGCCTGGAGTGGTGACAACAATCAGCCCCAGCATTTT
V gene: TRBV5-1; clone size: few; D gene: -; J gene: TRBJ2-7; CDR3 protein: CASSPLTEDEQYF; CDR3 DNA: TGCGCCAGCAGCCCCCTTACCGAGGATGAGCAGTACTTC
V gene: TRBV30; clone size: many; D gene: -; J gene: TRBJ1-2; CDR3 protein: CAWSVARNGYTF; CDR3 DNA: TGTGCCTGGAGTGTAGCCCGGAATGGCTACACCTTC
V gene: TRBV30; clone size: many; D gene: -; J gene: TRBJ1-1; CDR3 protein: CAWKTGTTNTEAFF; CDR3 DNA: TGTGCCTGGAAGACCGGGACAACGAACACTGAAGCTTTCTTT
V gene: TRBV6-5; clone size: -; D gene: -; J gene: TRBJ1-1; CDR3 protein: CASSYRYEMNTEAFF; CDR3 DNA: TGTGCCAGCAGTTACAGGTACGAAATGAACACTGAAGCTTTCTTT
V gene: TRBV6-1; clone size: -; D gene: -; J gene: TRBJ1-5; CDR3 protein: CASSPYRESNQPQHF; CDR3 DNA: TGTGCCAGCAGCCCCTACAGGGAAAGCAATCAGCCCCAGCATTTT
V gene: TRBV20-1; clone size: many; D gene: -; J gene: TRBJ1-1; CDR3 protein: CSASNQYTEAFF; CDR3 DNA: TGCAGTGCTAGCAATCAATACACTGAAGCTTTCTTT
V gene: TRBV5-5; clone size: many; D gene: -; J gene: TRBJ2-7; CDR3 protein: CASSPSGGQSYEQYF; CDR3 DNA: TGTGCCAGCAGCCCCTCAGGCGGGCAATCCTACGAGCAGTACTTC
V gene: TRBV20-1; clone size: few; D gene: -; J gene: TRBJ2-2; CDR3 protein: CSARSGGTPNTGELFF; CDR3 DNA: TGCAGTGCTAGGTCGGGCGGGACCCCGAACACCGGGGAGCTGTTTTTT
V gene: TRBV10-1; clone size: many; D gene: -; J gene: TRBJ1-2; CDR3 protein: CASSTCARGGYTF; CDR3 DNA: TGCGCCAGCAGCACGTGCGCACGAGGAGGCTACACCTTC
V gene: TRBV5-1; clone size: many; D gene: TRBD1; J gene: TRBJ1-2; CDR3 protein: CASSWDRGAHGYTF; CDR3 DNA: TGCGCCAGCAGCTGGGACAGGGGGGCGCATGGCTACACCTTC
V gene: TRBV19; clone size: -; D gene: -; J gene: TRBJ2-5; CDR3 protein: CASSMRGQQETQYF; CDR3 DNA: TGTGCCAGTAGTATGAGAGGACAGCAAGAGACCCAGTACTTC
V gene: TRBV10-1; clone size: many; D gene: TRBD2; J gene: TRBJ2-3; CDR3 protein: CASSDIPGTSGSFTQYF; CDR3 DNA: TGCGCCAGCAGCGATATCCCGGGGACTAGCGGGAGTTTTACGCAGTATTTT
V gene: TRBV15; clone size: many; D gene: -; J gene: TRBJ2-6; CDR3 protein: CATSRGGTGANVLTF; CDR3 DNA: TGTGCCACCAGCAGAGGAGGAACTGGGGCCAACGTCCTGACTTTC
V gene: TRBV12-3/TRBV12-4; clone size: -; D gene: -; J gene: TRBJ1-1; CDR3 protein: CASSLKRQLIEAFF; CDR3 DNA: TGTGCCAGCAGTCTGAAACGACAGTTAATCGAAGCTTTCTTT
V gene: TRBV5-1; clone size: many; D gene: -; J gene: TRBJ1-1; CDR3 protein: CASSKGTRNTEAFF; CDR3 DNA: TGCGCCAGCAGCAAAGGGACCCGGAACACTGAAGCTTTCTTT
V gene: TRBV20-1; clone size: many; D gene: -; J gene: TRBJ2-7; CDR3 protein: CSARVSETYYEQYF; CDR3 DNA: TGCAGTGCTAGAGTTTCAGAGACCTACTACGAGCAGTACTTC
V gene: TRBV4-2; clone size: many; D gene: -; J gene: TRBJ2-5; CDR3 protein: CASSQGGPQETQYF; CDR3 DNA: TGTGCCAGCAGCCAAGGGGGGCCCCAAGAGACCCAGTACTTC
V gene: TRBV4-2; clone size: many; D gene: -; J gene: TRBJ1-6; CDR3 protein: CASSRSGRVDSPLHF; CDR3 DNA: TGTGCCAGCAGCCGCTCAGGCAGGGTAGATTCACCCCTCCACTTT
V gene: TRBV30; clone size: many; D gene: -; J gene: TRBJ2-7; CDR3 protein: CAAATGRYEQYF; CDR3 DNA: TGTGCCGCAGCGACAGGGAGGTACGAGCAGTACTTC
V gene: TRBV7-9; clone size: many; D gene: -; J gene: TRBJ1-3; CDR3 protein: CASFYGDSGNTIYF; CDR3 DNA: TGTGCCAGCTTCTATGGAGACTCTGGAAACACCATATATTTT
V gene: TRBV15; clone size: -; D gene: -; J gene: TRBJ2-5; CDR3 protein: CATSRDSQGAGWETQYF; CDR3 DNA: TGTGCCACCAGCAGAGATTCACAGGGCGCGGGTTGGGAGACCCAGTACTTC
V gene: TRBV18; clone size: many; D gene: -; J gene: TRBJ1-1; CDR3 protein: CASSPQASLNTEAFF; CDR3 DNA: TGTGCCAGCTCCCCCCAAGCCTCCCTGAACACTGAAGCTTTCTTT
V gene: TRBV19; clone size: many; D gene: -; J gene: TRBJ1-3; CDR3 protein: CASSMGRVSGNTIYF; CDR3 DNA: TGTGCCAGTAGTATGGGCCGGGTCTCTGGAAACACCATATATTTT
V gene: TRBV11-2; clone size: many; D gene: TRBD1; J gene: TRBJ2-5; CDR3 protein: CASSLRTGPGETQYF; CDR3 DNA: TGTGCCAGCAGCTTGAGGACAGGGCCGGGGGAGACCCAGTACTTC
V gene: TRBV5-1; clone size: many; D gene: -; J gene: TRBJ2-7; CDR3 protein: CASSLAGHPSEQYF; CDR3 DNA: TGCGCCAGCAGCTTGGCCGGACACCCATCCGAGCAGTACTTC
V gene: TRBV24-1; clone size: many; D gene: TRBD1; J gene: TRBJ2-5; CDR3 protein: CATSDFGTGGVETQYF; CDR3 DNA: TGTGCCACCAGTGATTTTGGGACAGGGGGGGTGGAGACCCAGTACTTC
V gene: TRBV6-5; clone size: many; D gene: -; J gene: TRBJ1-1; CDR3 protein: CASSYTQGTEAFF; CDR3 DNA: TGTGCCAGCAGTTACACCCAGGGGACTGAAGCTTTCTTT
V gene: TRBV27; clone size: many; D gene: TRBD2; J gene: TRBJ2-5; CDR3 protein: CASSGLAGETQYF; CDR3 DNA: TGTGCCAGCAGCGGACTAGCAGGCGAGACCCAGTACTTC
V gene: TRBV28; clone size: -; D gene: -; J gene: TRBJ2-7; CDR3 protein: CASSFGGREPYEQYF; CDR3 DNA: TGTGCCAGCAGTTTCGGGGGCCGAGAACCCTACGAGCAGTACTTC
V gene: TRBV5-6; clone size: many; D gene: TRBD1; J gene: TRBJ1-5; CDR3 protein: CASSSKDRAHQPQHF; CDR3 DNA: TGTGCCAGCAGCTCTAAAGACAGGGCCCATCAGCCCCAGCATTTT
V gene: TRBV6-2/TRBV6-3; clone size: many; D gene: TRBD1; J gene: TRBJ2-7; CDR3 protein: CASSPRDRGERGYEQYF; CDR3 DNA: TGTGCCAGCAGCCCCCGGGACAGGGGAGAGCGGGGCTACGAGCAGTACTTC
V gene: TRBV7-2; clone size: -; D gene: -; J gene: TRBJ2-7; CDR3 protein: CASSPRGFYEQYF; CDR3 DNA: TGTGCCAGCAGCCCGAGGGGGTTTTACGAGCAGTACTTC
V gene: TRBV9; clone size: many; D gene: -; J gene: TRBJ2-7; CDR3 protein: CGSSVDSGRYEQYF; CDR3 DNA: TGTGGCAGCAGCGTAGACAGCGGAAGATACGAGCAGTACTTC
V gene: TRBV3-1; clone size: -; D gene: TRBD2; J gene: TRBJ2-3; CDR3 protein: CASSHARAGARGTDTQYF; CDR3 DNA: TGTGCCAGCAGCCACGCCCGAGCGGGGGCCCGGGGCACAGATACGCAGTATTTT
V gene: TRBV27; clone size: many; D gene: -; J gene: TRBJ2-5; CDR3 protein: CASRRGNQETQYF; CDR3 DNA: TGTGCCAGCAGACGGGGAAACCAAGAGACCCAGTACTTC
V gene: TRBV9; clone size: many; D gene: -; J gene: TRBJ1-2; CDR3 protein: CASSVDSNYGYTF; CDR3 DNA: TGTGCCAGCAGCGTAGACAGTAACTATGGCTACACCTTC
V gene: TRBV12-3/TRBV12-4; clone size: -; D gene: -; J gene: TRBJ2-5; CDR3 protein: CASSCGQDHAETQYF; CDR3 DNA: TGTGCCAGCAGTTGCGGTCAGGACCACGCCGAGACCCAGTACTTC
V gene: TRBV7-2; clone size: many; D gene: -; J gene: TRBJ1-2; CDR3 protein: CASSLRVRGNYGYTF; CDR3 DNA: TGTGCCAGCAGCTTACGGGTTAGGGGTAACTATGGCTACACCTTC
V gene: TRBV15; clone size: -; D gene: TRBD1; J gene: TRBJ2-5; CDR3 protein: CATSRDDRVGETQYF; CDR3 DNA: TGTGCCACCAGCAGAGATGACAGGGTAGGAGAGACCCAGTACTTC
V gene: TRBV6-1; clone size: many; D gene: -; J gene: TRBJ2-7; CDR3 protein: CASTYGGNPYEQYF; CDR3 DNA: TGTGCCAGCACCTATGGGGGGAACCCCTACGAGCAGTACTTC
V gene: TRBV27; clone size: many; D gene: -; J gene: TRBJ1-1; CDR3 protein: CASSQERRDKNTEAFF; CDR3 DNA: TGTGCCAGCAGCCAAGAAAGAAGGGACAAGAACACTGAAGCTTTCTTT
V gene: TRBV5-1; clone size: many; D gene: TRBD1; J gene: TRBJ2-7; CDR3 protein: CASSLEAGQGFHEQYF; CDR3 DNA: TGCGCCAGCAGCTTGGAAGCGGGACAGGGGTTCCACGAGCAGTACTTC